The clone carrying this T cell receptor beta chain was counted between two and nine times. Its antigen is as yet unknown. The sample is drawn from a study of a mutant IDH1 vaccine in newly diagnosed glioma. Study findings and constraints: Immune responses arising from the vaccine appeared in roughly 95% of patients.

Sequencing used immunoSEQ multiplex PCR; TCRdb keeps in-frame clones, though not all of them. The sample has some 87,000 clones; 75% to 85% are singletons. Described time point: week 47, end of study. Alongside topical imiquimod, each dose of vaccine comprised 300 ug of mutant IDH1 20-mer peptide. Specimen: PBMCs, collected from a glioma patient whose treatment included an IDH1 peptide vaccine. This receptor was obtained from a man between 35 and 55 years old with glioma.

The CDR3 here is CASRTTDRGLGDTEAFF. Here the CDR3 DNA reads TGCGCCAGCAGGACCACGGACAGGGGGCTCGGGGACACTGAAGCTTTCTTT. V gene TRBV4-1 combines with J gene TRBJ1-1, with 11 bases aligning to TRBD1. V gave up 6 bases and J gave up 3 bases; unmatched junction bases: 12. Germline CDR1 reads MGHRA; CDR2 reads YSYEKL. This CDR3 spans 17 amino acids.